The T cell receptor (beta chain) under discussion was sequenced for a study of control samples from healthy donors and cancer patients. The protocol was immunoSEQ multiplex PCR, while the TCRdb copy is restricted to in-frame clones and leaves out a portion. The profile shows 100,000 to 150,000 clones, around nine tenths of them singletons. The germline V gene has CDR1 LNHDA and CDR2 SQIVND (reference sequence). Trimming left V 2 bases short and J 5 bases short, with 15 bases between. The CDR3 covers 15 residues. The rearrangement joins TRBV19 to TRBJ1-2; tentative D call: TRBD1 (6 bases). The sample was blood. This sequence originates from a young man in good health. CDR3 sequence reads: CASSIRRDTAYGYTF. The CDR3 bases are TGTGCCAGTAGTATACGACGGGACACGGCGTATGGCTACACCTTC.